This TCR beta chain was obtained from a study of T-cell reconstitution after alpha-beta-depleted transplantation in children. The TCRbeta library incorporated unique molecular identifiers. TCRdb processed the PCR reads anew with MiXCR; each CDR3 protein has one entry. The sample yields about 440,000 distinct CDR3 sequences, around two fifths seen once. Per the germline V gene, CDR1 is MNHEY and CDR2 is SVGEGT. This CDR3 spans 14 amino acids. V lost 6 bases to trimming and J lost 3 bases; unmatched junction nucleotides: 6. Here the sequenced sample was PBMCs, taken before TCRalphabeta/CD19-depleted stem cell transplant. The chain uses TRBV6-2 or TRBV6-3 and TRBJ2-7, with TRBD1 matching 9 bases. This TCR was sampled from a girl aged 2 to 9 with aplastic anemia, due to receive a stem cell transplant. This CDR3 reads CASRRGQGFYEQYF. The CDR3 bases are TGTGCCAGCAGGCGCGGACAGGGGTTCTACGAGCAGTACTTC.